The 22 T cell receptor beta chains below were found in one sample sequenced in a study of response to subunit inactivated influenza vaccine. TCRdb re-analysed the RT-PCR reads in MiXCR, keeping a single row per CDR3 protein. The sample holds 630,000 or so distinct CDR3 sequences, approximately 15% seen once. Material: PBMCs from blood, obtained 11 to 12 days after vaccination. The receptors were gathered from a man aged 45 to 65 who received an inactivated influenza vaccine.

This rearrangement joins TRBV6-1 to TRBJ2-5; D is perhaps TRBD2 (6 bases). The CDR3 is made up of 15 amino acids. V dropped 8 bases and J dropped 1 base, with 17 bases sitting between them. CDR1 is MNHNS and CDR2 is SASEGT in the germline V gene. CDR3 bases: TGTGCCAGCCTCGGAATCGGCGGGACCCAAGAGACCCAGTACTTC. Translated, it gives CASLGIGGTQETQYF.

This clonotype was counted a few times. The V gene is TRBV20-1, the J gene TRBJ1-1; the match to TRBD1 covers 9 bases. V gave up 6 bases and J gave up 5 bases; unmatched junction bases: 1. The CDR3 covers 11 residues. In germline, CDR1 is DFQATT, CDR2 SNEGSKA (reference sequence). For the CDR3, the DNA is TGCAGTGCGACAGGGGGAACTGAAGCTTTCTTT. This gives the protein CSATGGTEAFF.

This clonotype was observed a few times. This chain joins TRBV10-2 and TRBJ2-1; D may match TRBD1 or TRBD2 (6 bases each). V was cut by 0 bases and J by 4 bases, with 13 bases left in between. CDR1 WSHSY and CDR2 SAAADI come from the germline V gene. The CDR3 contains 16 residues. CDR3 sequence: CASSESWGASYNEQFF. The DNA of the CDR3 is TGCGCCAGCAGTGAGTCGTGGGGGGCTTCATACAATGAGCAGTTCTTC.

The V and J genes are TRBV29-1 and TRBJ2-3, with 12 bases identical to TRBD2. Germline V gene sequence: CDR1 SQVTM, CDR2 ANQGSEA. The CDR3 has 15 amino acids. The trim removed 4 bases at V and 4 bases at J, leaving 6 bases unmatched. The CDR3 protein is CSVVLAGGTADTQYF. DNA of the CDR3: TGCAGCGTTGTCCTAGCGGGAGGGACGGCAGATACGCAGTATTTT.

The chain recombines TRBV19 with TRBJ2-2, with a possible D match to TRBD2 (5 bases). Trimming cost V 5 bases and J 5 bases, with 18 bases left between them. CDR1 is LNHDA and CDR2 is SQIVND in the germline V gene (reference sequence). The CDR3 contains 16 residues. CDR3 sequence: CASSPRASRRTGELFF. The CDR3 DNA is TGTGCCAGTAGTCCCCGGGCCTCCCGGAGGACCGGGGAGCTGTTTTTT. Full variable domain (remainder filled in from reference TRBV19 and TRBJ2-2): DGGITQSPKYLFRKEGQNVTLSCEQNLNHDAMYWYRQDPGQGLRLIYYSQIVNDFQKGDIAEGYSVSREKKESFPLTVTSAQKNPTAFYLCASSPRASRRTGELFFGEGSRLTVL.

The table lists this clonotype with a few counts. V usage is TRBV5-1 and J usage is TRBJ2-7; D is undetermined. The CDR3 totals 14 residues. Germline V CDR1 and CDR2: SGHRS, YFSETQ. Trimming took 0 bases from V and 6 from J, leaving 13 bases between them. CDR3 coding DNA: TGCGCCAGCAGCTTGGACGTAGGACCTTTCGAGCAGTACTTC. Translated: CASSLDVGPFEQYF.

This clonotype was observed a handful of times. This chain connects TRBV12-3 or TRBV12-4 to TRBJ2-1, with 10 positions matching TRBD2. There are 13 residues in the CDR3. The V and J ends lost 7 bases and 8 bases, in that order; junction bases with no gene match: 5. The CDR3 DNA follows: TGTGCCAGCAAGGGACTAGCGTTCGATGAGCAGTTCTTC. Protein: CASKGLAFDEQFF.

The V gene is TRBV7-6, the J gene TRBJ2-7; a possible D gene is TRBD2 (6 bases). The length of the CDR3 is 16 residues. The V and J ends lost 6 bases and 5 bases respectively, with 23 bases between them. The V gene's germline CDR1 is SGHVS and CDR2 FNYEAQ. Written as DNA, the CDR3 is TGTGCCAGCAGTCCTGAGCGGTCCGGGAGTCGCAACGAGCAGTACTTC. Its protein product is CASSPERSGSRNEQYF.

This chain uses TRBV18 with TRBJ2-7; 11 bases agree with TRBD1. The germline gives CDR1 KGHSH, CDR2 LQKENI. Trimming at V came to 3 bases and at J to 5 bases, leaving 9 bases not matched to a gene. The length of the CDR3 is 16 residues. In DNA form, the CDR3 reads TGTGCCAGCTCACCTGGACAGGGGGCGCGAGGGGACGAGCAGTACTTC. Residues: CASSPGQGARGDEQYF.

This clonotype was recorded a few times. The V gene is TRBV7-9, the J gene TRBJ2-3; 7 bases match TRBD2. This CDR3 comprises 16 residues. Trimming took 5 bases from V and 1 from J; bases not matched to a gene: 9. In germline, CDR1 is SEHNR, CDR2 FQNEAQ (reference sequence). CDR3 bases: TGTGCCAGCAGCCCTGTGGGGGAGGGACGCACAGATACGCAGTATTTT. Translated: CASSPVGEGRTDTQYF.

There are a few counts of this clonotype. The chain recombines TRBV5-1 with TRBJ1-1; D is unclear. The CDR3 loop spans 13 amino acids. V lost 4 bases, J lost 0 bases, and 7 bases lay in between. CDR1 is SGHRS, CDR2 YFSETQ, per germline. CDR3: CASSAGLNTEAFF. CDR3 DNA sequence: TGCGCCAGCAGCGCCGGGTTGAACACTGAAGCTTTCTTT.

The V call is TRBV6-5, the J call TRBJ2-5, with TRBD2 matching over 16 bases. CDR1 is MNHEY and CDR2 is SVGAGI in the germline V gene. The V gene end was trimmed by 4 bases and the J gene end by 5 bases; junction bases not matched to a gene: 7. CDR3 length: 17 residues. The CDR3 protein is CASSSGTSGGAAETQYF. CDR3 DNA: TGTGCCAGCAGTTCCGGGACTAGCGGGGGGGCTGCCGAGACCCAGTACTTC.

CDR3 region: CASSSAVSYNEQFF. The CDR3 DNA sequence: TGTGCCAGCAGCTCCGCGGTCTCCTACAATGAGCAGTTCTTC. The genes are TRBV7-2 and TRBJ2-1; D gene unclear. The ends were cut back, 4 bases at V and 0 bases at J, with 7 bases in the middle. Germline V gene data show CDR1 as SGHTA and CDR2 as FQGNSA. The CDR3 is 14 residues long.

This clonotype has more than one count but fewer than ten. This chain connects TRBV4-1 to TRBJ1-4; D may be TRBD1 (6 bases). This CDR3 has 16 amino acids. With 4 bases removed from V and 12 bases from J, the gap between germline ends came to 24 bases. Germline CDR1 reads MGHRA; CDR2 reads YSYEKL. CDR3 DNA: TGCGCCAGCAGCCCCAGGGGACAAAAGAACGAAATGGAACTGTTTTTT. Its protein product is CASSPRGQKNEMELFF.

This clonotype was recorded at least ten times. The chain is built from TRBV18 and TRBJ2-3; 8 bases fit TRBD1. The J segment lost 3 bases and the V segment lost 8 bases, leaving 7 bases of the junction unmatched. The CDR3 runs to 14 residues. Per the germline V gene, CDR1 is KGHSH and CDR2 is LQKENI. CDR3 bases: TGTGCCAGCAGCCCCCAGGGGGCTACAGATACGCAGTATTTT. This translates into CASSPQGATDTQYF.

This clonotype was counted only a few times. V is TRBV20-1 and J is TRBJ1-1, with 9 bases fitting TRBD1. This CDR3 is built from 13 residues. J lost 10 bases, V lost 4 bases, and 10 bases had no gene match. The V gene's germline CDR1 is DFQATT and CDR2 SNEGSKA (reference sequence). Written as DNA, the CDR3 is TGCAGTGCTAATCCACAGGGGGCGGGAGGAGCTTTCTTT. Translation: CSANPQGAGGAFF.

The V call is TRBV20-1, the J call TRBJ2-3; TRBD2 matches 9 bases. Trimming removed 6 bases from V and 3 bases from J; junction bases left unmatched: 10. This CDR3 spans 15 amino acids. CDR1 is DFQATT and CDR2 is SNEGSKA in the germline V gene (reference sequence). The CDR3 loop is CSAQKGTSLTDTQYF. CDR3 bases: TGCAGTGCACAGAAAGGGACTAGCCTTACAGATACGCAGTATTTT.

V gene TRBV20-1 combines with J gene TRBJ2-7, with 8 positions matching TRBD2. This CDR3 spans 13 amino acids. From germline, CDR1 is DFQATT and CDR2 SNEGSKA (reference sequence). The CDR3 nucleotides read TGCAGCGTCGTAGCGGGACCCTATTACGAGCAGTACTTC. The encoded protein is CSVVAGPYYEQYF.

This clonotype was seen a handful of times. V usage is TRBV30 and J usage is TRBJ2-5; no clear D. This CDR3 spans 11 amino acids. The germline V gene has CDR1 GTSNPN and CDR2 SVGIG (reference sequence). The ends were cut back, 0 bases at V and 7 bases at J, with 6 bases in the middle. The CDR3 DNA sequence: TGTGCCTGGAGTGTACGAGGGACCCAGTACTTC. This gives the protein CAWSVRGTQYF.

The chain is built from TRBV7-9 and TRBJ2-1; 7 bases align to TRBD2. Looked up from germline, CDR1 is SEHNR and CDR2 is FQNEAQ (reference sequence). The V gene end was trimmed by 5 bases and the J gene end by 9 bases; junction bases not matched to a gene: 7. The CDR3 extends over 13 amino acids. The chain's CDR3 is CASSRAGVGEQFF. The CDR3 nucleotides read TGTGCCAGCAGCCGTGCGGGAGTGGGTGAGCAGTTCTTC.

A remark on this clonotype: Germline and junction disagree at one end, which may indicate a read error. The chain employs TRBV2 and TRBJ2-1; D may be TRBD2 (6 bases). The CDR3 contains 13 residues. Germline V gene sequence: CDR1 SNHLY, CDR2 FYNNEI. The CDR3 region has the DNA TGTGCCAGCAGCGACCCGGGACTGTTTTTAGGGCTCTTC. Its protein is CASSDPGLFLGLF.

This rearrangement joins TRBV7-2 to TRBJ2-3; D remains ambiguous. This CDR3 has 12 residues. CDR1 and CDR2 from the germline V gene are SGHTA and FQGNSA. Trimming shortened V by 1 base and J by 10 bases, and 9 bases separated the two germline ends. The CDR3, as DNA: TGTGCCAGCAGCTTAGTCCTGAAAGCGCAGTATTTT. The encoded protein is CASSLVLKAQYF. The full variable domain, completed using reference TRBV7-2 and TRBJ2-3, is GAGVSQSPSNKVTEKGKDVELRCDPISGHTALYWYRQSLGQGLEFLIYFQGNSAPDKSGLPSDRFSAERTGGSVSTLTIQRTQQEDSAVYLCASSLVLKAQYFGPGTRLTVL.